Detailed here is one TCR beta chain. The data were taken from a study of blood T cell repertoires in COVID-19. Across the whole study: Sites in the United States, Italy and Spain provided acute and convalescent COVID-19 samples. In each case, the material was cDNA or gDNA derived from T cells, B-cell-depleted T cells, or PBMCs.

V was pared by 4 bases and J by 6 bases, with 11 bases of the junction left unmatched. CDR3 length: 17 residues. CDR1 is SGHRS and CDR2 is YFSETQ in the germline V gene. Under the authors' procedure: Researchers report that nucleated cell counts were estimated from reference gene primer amplification. Assay used: immunoSEQ multiplex PCR; TCRdb lists only in-frame clones, some missing. Clone size and V and J calls were adopted from that table, with D and trimming inferred from the DNA. The data hold 100,000 to 150,000 clones, with over 70% observed a single time. Sequencing was carried out using peripheral blood. The receptor comes from a man in his 70s with acute or convalescent COVID-19. This rearrangement joins TRBV5-1 to TRBJ1-6; 9 nucleotides line up with TRBD1. The CDR3 sequence: CASSPGQGRTLNSPLHF. The CDR3 DNA is TGCGCCAGCAGCCCAGGACAGGGGAGAACCCTTAATTCACCCCTCCACTTT.